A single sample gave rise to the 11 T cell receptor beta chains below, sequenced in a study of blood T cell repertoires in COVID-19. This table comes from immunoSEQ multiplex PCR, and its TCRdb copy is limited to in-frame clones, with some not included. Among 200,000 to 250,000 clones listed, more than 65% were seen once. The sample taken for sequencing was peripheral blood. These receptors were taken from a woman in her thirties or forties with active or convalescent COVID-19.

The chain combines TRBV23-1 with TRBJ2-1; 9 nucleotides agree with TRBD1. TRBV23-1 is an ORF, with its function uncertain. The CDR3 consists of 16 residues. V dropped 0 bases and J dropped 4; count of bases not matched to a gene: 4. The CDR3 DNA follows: TGCGCCAGCAGTCAATCCGGGACAGGGTCGTACAATGAGCAGTTCTTC. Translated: CASSQSGTGSYNEQFF.

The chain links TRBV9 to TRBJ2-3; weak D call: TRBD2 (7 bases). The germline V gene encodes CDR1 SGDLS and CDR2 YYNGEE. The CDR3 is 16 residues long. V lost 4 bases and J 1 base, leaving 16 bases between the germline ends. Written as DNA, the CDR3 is TGTGCCAGCAGCCCCCGTGAGGGGGGGCGCACAGATACGCAGTATTTT. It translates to CASSPREGGRTDTQYF.

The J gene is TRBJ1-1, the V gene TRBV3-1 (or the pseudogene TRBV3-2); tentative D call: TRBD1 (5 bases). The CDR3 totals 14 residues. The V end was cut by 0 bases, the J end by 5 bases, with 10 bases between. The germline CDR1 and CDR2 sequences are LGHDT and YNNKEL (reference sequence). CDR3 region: CASSQDPGWTEAFF. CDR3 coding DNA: TGTGCCAGCAGCCAAGATCCAGGGTGGACTGAAGCTTTCTTT.

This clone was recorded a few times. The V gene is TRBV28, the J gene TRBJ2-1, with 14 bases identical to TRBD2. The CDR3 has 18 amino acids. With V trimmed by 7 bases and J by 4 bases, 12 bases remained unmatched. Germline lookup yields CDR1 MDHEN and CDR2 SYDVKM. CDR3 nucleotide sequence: TGTGCCAGCACCGATACTGACGGGACTAGCGGGGGTTACAATGAGCAGTTCTTC. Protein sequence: CASTDTDGTSGGYNEQFF.

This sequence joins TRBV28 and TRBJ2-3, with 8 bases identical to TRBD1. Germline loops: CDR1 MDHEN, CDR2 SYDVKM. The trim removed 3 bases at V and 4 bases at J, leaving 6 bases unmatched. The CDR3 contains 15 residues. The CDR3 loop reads CASSFSGQGADTQYF. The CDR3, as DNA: TGTGCCAGCAGTTTTTCCGGACAGGGTGCAGATACGCAGTATTTT.

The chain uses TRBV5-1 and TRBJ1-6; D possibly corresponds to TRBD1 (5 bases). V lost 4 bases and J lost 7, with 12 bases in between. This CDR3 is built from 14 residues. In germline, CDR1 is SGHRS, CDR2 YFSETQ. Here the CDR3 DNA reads TGCGCCAGCAGCGGGCAGGGTGGAAATTCACCCCTCCACTTT. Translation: CASSGQGGNSPLHF.

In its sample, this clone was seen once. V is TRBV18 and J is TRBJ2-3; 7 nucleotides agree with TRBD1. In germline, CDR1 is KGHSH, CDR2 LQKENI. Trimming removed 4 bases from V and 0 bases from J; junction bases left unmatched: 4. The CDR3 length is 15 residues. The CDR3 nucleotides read TGTGCCAGCTCACGACAGGGACAGAGCACAGATACGCAGTATTTT. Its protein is CASSRQGQSTDTQYF.

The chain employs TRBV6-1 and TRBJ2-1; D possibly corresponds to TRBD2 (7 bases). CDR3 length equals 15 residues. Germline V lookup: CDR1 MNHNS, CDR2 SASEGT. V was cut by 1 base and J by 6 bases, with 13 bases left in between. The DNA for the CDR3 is TGTGCCAGCAGTGAAGGGGGGGGCCATGGCAATGAGCAGTTCTTC. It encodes CASSEGGGHGNEQFF.

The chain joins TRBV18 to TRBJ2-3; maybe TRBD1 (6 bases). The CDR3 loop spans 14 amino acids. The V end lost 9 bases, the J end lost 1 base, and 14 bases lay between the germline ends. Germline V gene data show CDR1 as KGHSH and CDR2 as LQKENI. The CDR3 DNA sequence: TGTGCCAGTTTACAGGGATTGGGCACAGATACGCAGTATTTT. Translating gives CASLQGLGTDTQYF.

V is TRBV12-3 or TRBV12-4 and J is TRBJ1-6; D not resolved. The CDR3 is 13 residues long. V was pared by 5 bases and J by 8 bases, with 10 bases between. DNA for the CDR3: TGTGCCAGCAGTCGCGGAGAGTATTCACCCCTCCACTTT. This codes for CASSRGEYSPLHF.

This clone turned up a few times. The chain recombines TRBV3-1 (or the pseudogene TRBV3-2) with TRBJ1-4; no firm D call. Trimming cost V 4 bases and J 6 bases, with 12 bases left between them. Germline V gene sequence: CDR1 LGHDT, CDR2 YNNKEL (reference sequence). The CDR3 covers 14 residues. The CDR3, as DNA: TGTGCCAGCAGCCCAGGCGCGAATCATGAAAAACTGTTTTTT. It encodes CASSPGANHEKLFF.